Below are 13 T cell receptor beta chains sequenced from a single sample in a study of tissue T cells after allogeneic stem cell transplantation. The method was immunoSEQ multiplex PCR; TCRdb's version includes in-frame clones alone and lacks a portion of them. The top ten hold approximately 0.7% of the sample, which has 48,000 or so clones, roughly four fifths seen once. Sequenced material: sorted cells pooled from one or two spleens. Every receptor here comes from a pool of C57BL/6 mice in good health.

This clone was recorded once. Gene names refer to mouse genes. The observed sequence ends 1 residue before the CDR3 terminus, with the missing tail filled in from the germline J gene. The V and J genes are TRBV26 and TRBJ1-1; the match to TRBD1 covers 8 bases. The J segment lost 0 bases and the V segment lost 4 bases, leaving 1 base of the junction unmatched. Germline CDR1 reads KGHPV; CDR2 reads FQNQEV (reference sequence). The length of the CDR3 is 14 residues. CDR3 DNA (partial): TGTGCCAGCAGTCCAGGGGGCGCAAACACAGAAGTCTTC. Its protein product is CASSPGGANTEVF. The whole CDR3 sequence reads CASSPGGANTEVFF.

In regard to this clone: Gene names are the mouse ones. The read comes to an end 1 residue before the CDR3 does, leaving the germline J gene to fill in the end. The gene calls are TRBV13-1 and TRBJ2-5, with 11 bases fitting TRBD2. V dropped 2 bases and J dropped 2; count of bases not matched to a gene: 1. In germline, CDR1 is NSHNY, CDR2 SYGAGN. This CDR3 is built from 15 residues. The chain's CDR3 is CASSEGLGGQDTQYF. Partial CDR3 DNA: TGTGCCAGCAGTGAAGGACTGGGGGGCCAAGACACCCAGTAC.

This clone was observed a single time. Gene labels here are mouse ones. The sequence runs out 1 residue before the end of the CDR3; the remainder is reconstructed from the germline J gene. V and J are TRBV13-1 and TRBJ1-3; D ambiguous. Germline V lookup: CDR1 NSHNY, CDR2 SYGAGN. The CDR3 length is 16 residues. Between the trimmed V and J ends, which lost 1 base and 0 bases, there was a span of 11 bases. The CDR3 loop is CASSDPGRISGNTLYF. CDR3 DNA (partial): TGTGCCAGCAGTGATCCCGGCAGAATTTCTGGAAATACGCTCTAT.

With regard to this clone: Mouse names are used for the genes. The observed sequence ends 1 residue before the CDR3 terminus, with the missing tail filled in from the germline J gene. V and J are TRBV5 and TRBJ2-3, with TRBD1 matching 9 bases. The CDR3 runs 17 residues. The V gene end was trimmed by 0 bases and the J gene end by 1 base; junction bases not matched to a gene: 5. Looked up from germline, CDR1 is LGHNA and CDR2 is YNLKQL (reference sequence). CDR3: CASSQEGGQGGAETLYF. The DNA read from the CDR3 is TGTGCCAGCAGCCAAGAGGGGGGACAGGGAGGTGCAGAAACGCTGTAT.

This clone came up a few times. The genes are named according to mouse. The read gets to within 1 residue of the CDR3 end, and the germline J gene fills in the rest. This rearrangement joins TRBV12-1 to TRBJ1-4, with TRBD1 as a possible D gene (6 bases). The CDR3 sequence is 14 residues long. Deletions cut 1 base from V and 7 bases from J, with 12 bases between. CDR1 is SGHSN, CDR2 HYEKVE, per germline. The CDR3 DNA, read in part, is TGTGCCAGCTCTCTGGGGGGCGGTGGCGAAAGATTATTT. Protein product: CASSLGGGGERLF. The whole CDR3 is CASSLGGGGERLFF.

In regard to this clone: Mouse germline and gene names are used. The read gets to within 1 residue of the CDR3 end, and the germline J gene fills in the rest. The chain combines TRBV2 with TRBJ1-2; 7 nucleotides align to TRBD1. There are 14 residues in the CDR3. Per germline, CDR1 LGHNA and CDR2 YSYQKL. J lost 2 bases, V lost 4 bases, and 4 bases had no gene match. CDR3 amino acids: CASSPPGQNSDYTF. The sequenced CDR3 bases are TGTGCCAGCAGCCCCCCGGGACAGAACTCCGACTACACC.

For this clone: Here the gene names and germline are mouse. The CDR3 end is not reached by the read, which stops 1 residue before it; the germline J gene fills it in. The rearrangement joins TRBV15 to TRBJ1-1; TRBD1 agrees at 9 bases. V lost 5 bases, J lost 4 bases, and 5 bases stayed unmatched. The CDR3 runs 14 residues. CDR1 SGHND and CDR2 FRSKSL come from the germline V gene. CDR3 amino acids: CASSQQGAATEVFF. CDR3 DNA, as far as it was read: TGTGCCAGCAGTCAACAGGGGGCGGCCACAGAAGTCTTC.

On this clone: Any gene name here is a mouse gene name. The missing CDR3 end, 1 residue past where the read stops, is filled in from the germline J gene. The genes are TRBV15 and TRBJ2-2, with D unresolved. V was clipped by 2 bases and J by 2 bases, with 6 bases between them. The germline CDR1 and CDR2 sequences are SGHND and FRSKSL. This CDR3 region has 14 residues. The CDR3 bases that were read are TGTGCCAGCAGTTTATTCATTAACACCGGGCAGCTCTAC. Translated, it gives CASSLFINTGQLY. The whole CDR3 sequence reads CASSLFINTGQLYF.

Regarding this clone: Any gene name here is a mouse gene name. The read ends 1 residue before the CDR3 terminus; that terminus is restored from the germline J gene. The sample carries other DNA sequences with the same CDR3. J is TRBJ1-3 and V is TRBV31, with TRBD1 as a possible D gene (6 bases). This CDR3 spans 15 amino acids. The germline V and J ends were trimmed by 0 bases and 1 base, with 10 bases remaining between them. The germline gives CDR1 GKSSPN, CDR2 SITVG. CDR3 sequence reads: CAWSLGQGSGNTLYF. The part of the CDR3 DNA that was read is TGTGCCTGGAGTCTAGGGCAGGGGTCTGGAAATACGCTCTAT.

This clone turned up a few times. Mouse names are used for the genes. The read ends 1 residue shy of where the CDR3 ends; the end is completed using the germline J gene. This chain joins TRBV13-2 and TRBJ2-7; 12 bases fit TRBD2. The CDR3 has 14 residues. CDR1 and CDR2 (germline): NNHNN, SYGAGS (reference sequence). V lost 0 bases and J lost 6; bases outside the gene matches: 1. Incomplete CDR3 DNA: TGTGCCAGCGGTGATGGACTGGGGGGGCTTGAACAGTAC. Its protein product is CASGDGLGGLEQY. The entire CDR3 sequence reads CASGDGLGGLEQYF.

Points on this clone: The gene names here belong to mouse. The read halts 1 residue ahead of the CDR3 end, with the missing end drawn from the germline J gene. This chain uses TRBV13-3 with TRBJ2-5; 7 bases align to TRBD1. The V gene end was trimmed by 3 bases and the J gene end by 7 bases; junction bases not matched to a gene: 2. The CDR3 has 12 amino acids. Germline-derived CDR1 and CDR2 are NNHDY and SYVADS. The CDR3 sequence is CASSGGQNTQYF. CDR3 DNA (partial): TGTGCCAGCAGTGGGGGACAGAACACCCAGTAC. The full variable domain, its missing parts supplied by reference TRBV13-3 and TRBJ2-5, is EAAVTQSPRSKVAVTGGKVTLSCHQTNNHDYMYWYRQDTGHGLRLIHYSYVADSTEKGDIPDGYKASRPSQENFSLILELASLSQTAVYFCASSGGQNTQYFGPGTRLLVL.

Comment on this clone: The genes are named according to mouse. The sequenced fragment ends 1 residue before the CDR3 boundary, so the rest is inferred from the germline J gene. In the same sample, other DNA sequences code for this CDR3. The chain has TRBV13-1 and TRBJ2-5, with 9 bases aligning to TRBD2. The CDR3 length is 14 residues. Germline V gene lookup returns CDR1 NSHNY and CDR2 SYGAGN. With 2 bases clipped from V and 3 bases from J, the junction kept 1 base outside the gene matches. CDR3 in amino acids: CASSDWGGQDTQYF. The covered CDR3 bases are TGTGCCAGCAGTGACTGGGGGGGACAAGACACCCAGTAC.

Comment on this clone: Here the gene names and germline are mouse. CDR3: CASSLLNTEVFF. CDR3 bases read: TGTGCCAGCAGCTTATTAAACACAGAAGTCTTC. The chain carries TRBV3 and TRBJ1-1; D is unresolved. The read terminates 1 residue ahead of where the CDR3 ends, so the germline J gene completes it. This CDR3 has 12 residues. From germline, CDR1 is SNHLY and CDR2 FYNGKV (reference sequence). Trimming took off 2 bases at V and 1 base at J, with 2 bases between the two ends.